A few counts support the clone carrying this T cell receptor (beta chain). This entry comes from a study of human T cells and chemical hapten exposure. Time point here: patch test 2, 6 weeks after DPC sensitization. This sample's treatment: therapeutic diphenylcyclopropenone sensitization with weekly scalp DPC. Individual cDNA molecules in this library carried unique molecular identifiers. MiXCR, run by TCRdb on the RACE reads, gives a single entry per CDR3 protein. The data hold hundreds of thousands of distinct CDR3 sequences, with roughly 6.3% observed a single time. Sequences were derived from whole blood, sampled in connection with sensitization to the hapten diphenylcyclopropenone (DPC). The sequence was collected from a woman under 30 with alopecia areata. Some clones in this sample may be carry-over from other donors' samples.

This chain's CDR3 is CASSEGWLAGVYTQYF. CDR3 nucleotide sequence: TGTGCCAGCAGTGAAGGGTGGCTAGCGGGCGTATATACGCAGTATTTT. V usage is TRBV6-1 and J usage is TRBJ2-3, with TRBD2 identical over 8 bases. Per germline, CDR1 MNHNS and CDR2 SASEGT. The ends lost 1 base at V and 7 bases at J; junction bases unmatched: 10. The CDR3 totals 16 residues.